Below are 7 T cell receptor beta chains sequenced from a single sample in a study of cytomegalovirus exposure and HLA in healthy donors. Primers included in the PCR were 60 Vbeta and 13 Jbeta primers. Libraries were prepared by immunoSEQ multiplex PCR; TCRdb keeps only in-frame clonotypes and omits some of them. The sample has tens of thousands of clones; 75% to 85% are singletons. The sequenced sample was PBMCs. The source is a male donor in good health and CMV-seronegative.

CDR3 coding DNA: TGTGCCAGCAGTGGAGGGAAGGGCACTGAAGCTTTCTTT. Translation: CASSGGKGTEAFF. This sequence joins TRBV6-1 and TRBJ1-1; no clear D. CDR1 and CDR2 from the germline V gene are MNHNS and SASEGT. The CDR3 runs 13 residues. V was pared by 4 bases and J by 4 bases, with 10 bases between.

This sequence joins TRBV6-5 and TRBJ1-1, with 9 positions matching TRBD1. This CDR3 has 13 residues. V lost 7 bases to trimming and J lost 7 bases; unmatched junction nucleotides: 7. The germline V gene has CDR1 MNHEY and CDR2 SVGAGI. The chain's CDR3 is CASNLQGAGEAFF. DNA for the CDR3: TGTGCCAGCAACCTACAGGGGGCCGGTGAAGCTTTCTTT.

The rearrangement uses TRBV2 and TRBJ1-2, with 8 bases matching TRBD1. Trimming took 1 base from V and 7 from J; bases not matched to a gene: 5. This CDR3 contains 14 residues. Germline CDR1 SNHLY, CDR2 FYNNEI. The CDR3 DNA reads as TGTGCCAGCAGTGAAGAAGGCAGGGGGCCTGGCTACACCTTC. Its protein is CASSEEGRGPGYTF.

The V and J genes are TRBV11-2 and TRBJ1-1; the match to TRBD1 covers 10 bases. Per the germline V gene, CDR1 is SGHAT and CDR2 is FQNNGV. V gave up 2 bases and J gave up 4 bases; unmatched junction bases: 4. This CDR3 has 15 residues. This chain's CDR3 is CASSLPGTGATEAFF. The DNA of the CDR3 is TGTGCCAGCAGCTTACCGGGGACAGGGGCCACTGAAGCTTTCTTT. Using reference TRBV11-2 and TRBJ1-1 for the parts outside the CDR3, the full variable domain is EAGVAQSPRYKIIEKRQSVAFWCNPISGHATLYWYQQILGQGPKLLIQFQNNGVVDDSQLPKDRFSAERLKGVDSTLKIQPAKLEDSAVYLCASSLPGTGATEAFFGQGTRLTVV.

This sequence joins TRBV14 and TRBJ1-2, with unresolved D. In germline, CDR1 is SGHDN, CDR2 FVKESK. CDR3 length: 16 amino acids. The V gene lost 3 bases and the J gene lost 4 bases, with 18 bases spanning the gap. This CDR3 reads CASSQAGEGWGYGYTF. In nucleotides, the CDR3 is TGTGCCAGCAGCCAGGCCGGGGAGGGATGGGGCTATGGCTACACCTTC. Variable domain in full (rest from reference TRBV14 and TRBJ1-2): EAGVTQFPSHSVIEKGQTVTLRCDPISGHDNLYWYRRVMGKEIKFLLHFVKESKQDESGMPNNRFLAERTGGTYSTLKVQPAELEDSGVYFCASSQAGEGWGYGYTFGSGTRLTVV.

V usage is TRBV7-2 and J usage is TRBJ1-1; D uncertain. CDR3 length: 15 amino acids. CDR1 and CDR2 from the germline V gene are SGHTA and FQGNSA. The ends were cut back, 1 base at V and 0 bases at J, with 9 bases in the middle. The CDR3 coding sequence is TGTGCCAGCAGCTTAGAGGGCGGGATGAACACTGAAGCTTTCTTT. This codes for CASSLEGGMNTEAFF.

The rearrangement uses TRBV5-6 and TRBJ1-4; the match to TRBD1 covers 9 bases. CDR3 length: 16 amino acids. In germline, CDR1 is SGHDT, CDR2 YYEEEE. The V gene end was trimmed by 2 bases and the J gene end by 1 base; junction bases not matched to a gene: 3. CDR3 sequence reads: CASSFTGGLTNEKLFF. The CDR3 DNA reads TGTGCCAGCAGCTTTACAGGGGGCCTAACTAATGAAAAACTGTTTTTT.